This record looks at one T cell receptor (beta chain) sequence and its context. Its specificity is unknown. This sample is part of a study of shared clonotypes between healthy human individuals. Overall study context: A few men and a couple of women, aged 18 to 49, were donors.

The CDR3 contains 15 residues. From germline, CDR1 is SGHAT and CDR2 FQNNGV. V shed 1 base and J shed 5 bases, with 14 bases lying between them. Points from the study as a whole: In contrast to clonotypes shared by all four donors, non-shared clonotypes had lower generation probabilities.

Some clones are missing from TCRdb's copy, which holds only in-frame ones; the method was immunoSEQ multiplex PCR. The sample has roughly 2.5 million clones; over 85% are singletons. There were no recent acute infections or vaccinations among the donors, who were healthy HIV-negative adults. The sample consisted of naive CD4+ T cells sorted from blood. Subset described: CD45RA+ positively selected. This chain links TRBV11-2 with TRBJ1-1; D is undetermined. The receptor's source is a man in his late teens or twenties in good health. CDR3 residues: CASSLGRRWDTEAFF. The CDR3 region has the DNA TGTGCCAGCAGCTTAGGGCGGAGATGGGATACTGAAGCTTTCTTT.